These 5 T cell receptor beta chains share one sample of origin, sequenced in a study of blood T cell repertoires in COVID-19. Some clones are missing from TCRdb's copy, which holds only in-frame ones; the method was immunoSEQ multiplex PCR. The sample includes just over 350,000 clones, around nine tenths of them seen just once. Sequencing was performed on peripheral blood. These receptors were taken from a woman aged 60-70 years with COVID-19, enrolled during active disease.

The chain couples TRBV20-1 to TRBJ1-1; no firm D call. The CDR3 runs 12 residues. From germline, CDR1 is DFQATT and CDR2 SNEGSKA (reference sequence). Trimming took 3 bases from V and 1 from J, leaving 6 bases between them. In nucleotides, the CDR3 is TGCAGTGCTAGTGATCGGAACACTGAAGCTTTCTTT. Encoded protein: CSASDRNTEAFF.

The chain combines TRBV12-5 with TRBJ1-2; TRBD1 is a possible D gene (6 bases). CDR3 size: 18 residues. Deletions cut 3 bases from V and 2 bases from J, with 22 bases between. The germline CDR1 and CDR2 sequences are LGHNT and FRNRAP. Here the CDR3 reads CASGLSSQGLFGNYGYTF. Written as DNA, the CDR3 is TGTGCTAGTGGTTTAAGTTCGCAGGGGTTGTTCGGGAACTATGGCTACACCTTC. Full variable domain (rest looked up from reference TRBV12-5 and TRBJ1-2): DARVTQTPRHKVTEMGQEVTMRCQPILGHNTVFWYRQTMMQGLELLAYFRNRAPLDDSGMPKDRFSAEMPDATLATLKIQPSEPRDSAVYFCASGLSSQGLFGNYGYTFGSGTRLTVV.

V usage is TRBV18 and J usage is TRBJ1-2, with 9 bases lining up with TRBD1. Germline CDR1 is KGHSH and CDR2 is LQKENI. V lost 3 bases and J lost 4; bases outside the gene matches: 9. This CDR3 is 16 amino acids long. CDR3 in amino acids: CASSPGWDREGYGYTF. The CDR3 region has the DNA TGTGCCAGCTCACCCGGTTGGGACAGGGAGGGCTATGGCTACACCTTC.

The chain employs TRBV7-9 and TRBJ1-2, with D possibly TRBD1 on 5 matching bases. The CDR3 covers 14 residues. Between the trimmed V and J ends, which lost 5 bases and 8 bases, there was a span of 18 bases. From germline, CDR1 is SEHNR and CDR2 FQNEAQ (reference sequence). This chain's CDR3 is CASSPRGGSGGYTF. CDR3 nucleotides: TGTGCCAGCAGCCCCCGGGGGGGTTCCGGCGGCTACACCTTC.

The V and J genes are TRBV7-8 and TRBJ2-3; 7 bases are shared with TRBD2. This CDR3 spans 15 amino acids. V shed 2 bases and J 0 bases; nucleotides not matched to a gene: 2. Germline CDR1 is SGHVS and CDR2 is FQNEAQ. The CDR3 here is CASSLQLASTDTQYF. In DNA form, the CDR3 reads TGTGCCAGCAGCTTACAACTAGCGAGCACAGATACGCAGTATTTT.